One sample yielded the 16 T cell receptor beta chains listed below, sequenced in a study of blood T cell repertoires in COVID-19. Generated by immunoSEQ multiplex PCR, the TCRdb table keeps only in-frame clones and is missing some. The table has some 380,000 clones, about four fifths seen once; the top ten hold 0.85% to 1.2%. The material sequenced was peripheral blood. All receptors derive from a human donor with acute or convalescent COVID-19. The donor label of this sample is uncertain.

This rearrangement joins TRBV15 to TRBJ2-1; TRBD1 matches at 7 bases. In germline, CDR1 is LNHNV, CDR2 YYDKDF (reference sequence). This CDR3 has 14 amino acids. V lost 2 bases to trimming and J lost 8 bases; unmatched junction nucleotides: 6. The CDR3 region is CATSRQGVSDEQFF. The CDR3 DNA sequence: TGTGCCACCAGCAGACAGGGGGTCAGCGATGAGCAGTTCTTC.

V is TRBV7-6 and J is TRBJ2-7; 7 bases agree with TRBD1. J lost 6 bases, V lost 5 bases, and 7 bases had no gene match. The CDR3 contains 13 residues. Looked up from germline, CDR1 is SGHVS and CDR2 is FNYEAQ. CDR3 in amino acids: CASSNRGSGEQYF. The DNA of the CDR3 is TGTGCCAGCAGCAACAGGGGTTCCGGCGAGCAGTACTTC.

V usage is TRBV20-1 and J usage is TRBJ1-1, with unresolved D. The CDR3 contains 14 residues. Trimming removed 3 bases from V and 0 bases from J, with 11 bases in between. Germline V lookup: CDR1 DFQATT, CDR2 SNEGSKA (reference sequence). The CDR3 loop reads CSASSLSVNTEAFF. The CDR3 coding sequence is TGCAGTGCTAGTTCTCTAAGCGTGAACACTGAAGCTTTCTTT.

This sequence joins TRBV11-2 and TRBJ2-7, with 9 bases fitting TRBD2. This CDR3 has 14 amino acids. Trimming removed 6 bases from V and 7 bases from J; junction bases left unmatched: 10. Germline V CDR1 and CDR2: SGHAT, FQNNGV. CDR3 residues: CASSRLSGGGEQYF. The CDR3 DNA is TGTGCCAGCAGTCGCCTTAGCGGGGGAGGTGAGCAGTACTTC.

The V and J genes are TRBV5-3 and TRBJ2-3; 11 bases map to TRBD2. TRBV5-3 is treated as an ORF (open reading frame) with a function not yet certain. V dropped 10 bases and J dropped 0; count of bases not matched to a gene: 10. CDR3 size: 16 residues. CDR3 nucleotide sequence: TGTGCCGGAGGTGGGGGGACTAGCGGAAGCACAGATACGCAGTATTTT. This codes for CAGGGGTSGSTDTQYF.

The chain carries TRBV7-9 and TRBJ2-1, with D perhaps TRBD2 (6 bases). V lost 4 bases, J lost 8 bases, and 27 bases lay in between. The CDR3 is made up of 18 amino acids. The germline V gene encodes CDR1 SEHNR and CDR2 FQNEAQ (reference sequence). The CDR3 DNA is TGTGCCAGCAGCTCGATAGGCCCCTGGGGGGAGGAGAGTGATGAGCAGTTCTTC. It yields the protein CASSSIGPWGEESDEQFF.

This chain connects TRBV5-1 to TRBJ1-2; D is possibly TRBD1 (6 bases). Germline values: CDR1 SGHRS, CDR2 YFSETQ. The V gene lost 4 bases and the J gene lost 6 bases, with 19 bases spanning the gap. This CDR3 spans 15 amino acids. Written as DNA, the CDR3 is TGCGCCAGCAGCATGGAAGGGGGAATTTTTGATGGCTACACCTTC. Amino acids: CASSMEGGIFDGYTF.

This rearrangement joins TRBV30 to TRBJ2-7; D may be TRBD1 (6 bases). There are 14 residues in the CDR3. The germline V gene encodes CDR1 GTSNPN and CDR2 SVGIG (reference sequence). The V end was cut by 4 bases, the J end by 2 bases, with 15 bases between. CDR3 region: CAWNGGEIPYEQYF. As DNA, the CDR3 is TGTGCCTGGAATGGGGGCGAAATACCCTACGAGCAGTACTTC. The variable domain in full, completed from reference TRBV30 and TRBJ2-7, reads SQTIHQWPATLVQPVGSPLSLECTVEGTSNPNLYWYRQAAGRGLQLLFYSVGIGQISSEVPQNLSASRPQDRQFILSSKKLLLSDSGFYLCAWNGGEIPYEQYFGPGTRLTVT.

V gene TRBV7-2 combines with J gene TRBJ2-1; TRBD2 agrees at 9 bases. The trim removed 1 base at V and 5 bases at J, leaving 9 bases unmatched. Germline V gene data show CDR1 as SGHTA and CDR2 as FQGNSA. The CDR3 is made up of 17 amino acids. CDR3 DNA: TGTGCCAGCAGCTTAGACCAGGCTAGCGGGATAAACAATGAGCAGTTCTTC. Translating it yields CASSLDQASGINNEQFF.

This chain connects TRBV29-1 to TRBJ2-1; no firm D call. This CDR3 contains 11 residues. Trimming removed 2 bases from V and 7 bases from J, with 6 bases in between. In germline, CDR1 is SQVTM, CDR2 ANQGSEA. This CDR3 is CSVETANEQFF. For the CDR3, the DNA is TGCAGCGTTGAAACCGCGAATGAGCAGTTCTTC.

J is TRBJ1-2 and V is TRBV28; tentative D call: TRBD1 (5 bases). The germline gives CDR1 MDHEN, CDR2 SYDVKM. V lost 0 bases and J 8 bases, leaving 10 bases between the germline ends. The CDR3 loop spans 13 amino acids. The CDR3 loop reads CASSLWAGGGYTF. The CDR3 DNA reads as TGTGCCAGCAGTTTATGGGCGGGGGGAGGCTACACCTTC.

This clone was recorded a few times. CDR3 sequence (DNA): TGCGCCAGCAGCCCCGCGGGGCCTAGCTCCTATAATTCACCCCTCCACTTT. Residues: CASSPAGPSSYNSPLHF. This chain links TRBV5-1 with TRBJ1-6; D possibly corresponds to TRBD1 (5 bases). Germline lookup yields CDR1 SGHRS and CDR2 YFSETQ. Trimming left V 4 bases short and J 0 bases short, with 14 bases between. The length of the CDR3 is 17 residues. Full variable domain (remainder filled in from reference TRBV5-1 and TRBJ1-6): KAGVTQTPRYLIKTRGQQVTLSCSPISGHRSVSWYQQTPGQGLQFLFEYFSETQRNKGNFPGRFSGRQFSNSRSEMNVSTLELGDSALYLCASSPAGPSSYNSPLHFGNGTRLTVT.

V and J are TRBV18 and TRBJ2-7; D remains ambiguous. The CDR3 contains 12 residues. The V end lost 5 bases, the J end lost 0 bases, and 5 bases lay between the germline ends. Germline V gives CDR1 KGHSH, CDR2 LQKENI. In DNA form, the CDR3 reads TGTGCCAGCTCAGCAGGCTCCTACGAGCAGTACTTC. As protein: CASSAGSYEQYF.

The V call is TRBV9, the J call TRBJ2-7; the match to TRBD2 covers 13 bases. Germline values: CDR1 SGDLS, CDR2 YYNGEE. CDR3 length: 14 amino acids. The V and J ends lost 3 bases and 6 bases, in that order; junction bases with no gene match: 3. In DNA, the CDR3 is TGTGCCAGCAGCGCGGGACTAGCGGGGAGCGAGCAGTACTTC. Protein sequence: CASSAGLAGSEQYF. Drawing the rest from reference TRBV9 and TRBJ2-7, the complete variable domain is DSGVTQTPKHLITATGQRVTLRCSPRSGDLSVYWYQQSLDQGLQFLIQYYNGEERAKGNILERFSAQQFPDLHSELNLSSLELGDSALYFCASSAGLAGSEQYFGPGTRLTVT.

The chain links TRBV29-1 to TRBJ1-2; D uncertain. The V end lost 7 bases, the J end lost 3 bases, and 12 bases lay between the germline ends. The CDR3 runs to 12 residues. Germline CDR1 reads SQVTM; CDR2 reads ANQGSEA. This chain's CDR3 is CSASTGYYGYTF. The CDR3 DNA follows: TGCAGCGCATCGACGGGATACTATGGCTACACCTTC.

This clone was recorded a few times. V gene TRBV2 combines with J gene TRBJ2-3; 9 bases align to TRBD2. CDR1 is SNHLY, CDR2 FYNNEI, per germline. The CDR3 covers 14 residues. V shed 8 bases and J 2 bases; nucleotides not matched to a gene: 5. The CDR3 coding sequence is TGTGCCAGCGGGATAGCGGGGGTCACAGATACGCAGTATTTT. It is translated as CASGIAGVTDTQYF.